This passage covers 12 T cell receptor beta chains from one sample sequenced in a study of CD8 T cells in ankylosing spondylitis. Using its own MiXCR run on the 5' RACE reads, TCRdb lists one record per CDR3 protein. The table lists 200,000 to 300,000 distinct CDR3 sequences, approximately 7.6% of them singletons. Sequenced input: blood, either unsorted or a sorted T cell fraction (not recorded which). Source of these receptors: a female donor with ankylosing spondylitis or in good health (not recorded which).

This clonotype was counted at least ten times. The DNA of the CDR3 is TGTGCCAGCGGTTCCAGCGGGGCCTACGAGCAGTACTTC. It codes for CASGSSGAYEQYF. The chain is built from TRBV7-9 and TRBJ2-7; TRBD2 matches at 7 bases. The CDR3 totals 13 residues. The germline CDR1 and CDR2 sequences are SEHNR and FQNEAQ (reference sequence). Trimming cost V 8 bases and J 2 bases; bases outside gene matches: 6.

The table lists this clonotype with many counts. The germline gene is not matched at one end of the junction; a read error may be the cause. V is TRBV12-3 or TRBV12-4 and J is TRBJ1-3; no clear D. The CDR3 length is 11 residues. CDR3: CASGLGNTIYF. Here the CDR3 DNA reads TGTGCCAGCGGTTTAGGGAACACCATATATTTT.

This clonotype was counted many times. The chain has TRBV28 and TRBJ1-6; the match to TRBD1 covers 8 bases. The length of the CDR3 is 14 residues. Germline V gene sequence: CDR1 MDHEN, CDR2 SYDVKM. V was pared by 5 bases and J by 7 bases, with 4 bases of the junction left unmatched. The CDR3 region is CASSKDRENSPLHF. The CDR3 coding sequence is TGTGCCAGCAGTAAGGACAGGGAAAATTCACCCCTCCACTTT.

This clonotype was found many times. The genes are TRBV12-3 or TRBV12-4 and TRBJ2-7; D is perhaps TRBD1 (5 bases). V was pared by 6 bases and J by 7 bases, with 13 bases between. CDR3 length equals 12 residues. The CDR3 nucleotides are TGTGCCAGCAGCCCACTGGGGCGGGAGCAGTACTTC. Translation gives CASSPLGREQYF.

This clonotype was detected ten times or more. This sequence joins TRBV3-1 and TRBJ2-7, with TRBD1 identical over 10 bases. There are 16 residues in the CDR3. Germline loops: CDR1 LGHDT, CDR2 YNNKEL (reference sequence). After removal of 1 base from V and 3 bases from J, the junction contained 6 bases not matched to a gene. CDR3 sequence (DNA): TGTGCCAGCAGCCAAGGGATGAGGACAGGGGGCTACGAGCAGTACTTC. Translating it yields CASSQGMRTGGYEQYF.

This clonotype was seen a handful of times. This chain links TRBV6-5 with TRBJ1-1; 10 nucleotides match TRBD1. The ends lost 2 bases at V and 4 bases at J; junction bases unmatched: 4. The CDR3 loop spans 15 amino acids. CDR1 and CDR2 from the germline V gene are MNHEY and SVGAGI. CDR3 DNA sequence: TGTGCCAGCAGTTACGGGACAGGGGAGGTCACTGAAGCTTTCTTT. Protein: CASSYGTGEVTEAFF.

The gene calls are TRBV11-2 and TRBJ2-1, with 11 bases fitting TRBD2. Unmatched junction bases numbered 3, after V lost 3 bases and J lost 2 bases. Germline V gene data show CDR1 as SGHAT and CDR2 as FQNNGV. The CDR3 is 16 amino acids. The CDR3 bases are TGTGCCAGCAGCTTTAGCGGGAGGGCCGCCTACAATGAGCAGTTCTTC. The encoded protein is CASSFSGRAAYNEQFF.

This clonotype was seen only a few times. Given a much more abundant clone one base away, this may be a read error. The J gene is TRBJ2-1, the V gene TRBV12-3 or TRBV12-4, with 8 positions matching TRBD2. This CDR3 has 14 residues. V shed 7 bases, J shed 5 bases, and the junction held 7 bases outside the gene matches. The CDR3 is CASKWTSNNNEQFF. In nucleotides, the CDR3 is TGTGCCAGCAAGTGGACTAGCAATAACAATGAGCAGTTCTTC.

There are many counts of this clonotype. The chain is built from TRBV5-1 and TRBJ1-2; 9 nucleotides line up with TRBD1. Germline loops: CDR1 SGHRS, CDR2 YFSETQ. The CDR3 totals 15 residues. After removal of 4 bases from V and 2 bases from J, the junction contained 6 bases not matched to a gene. The CDR3 DNA is TGCGCCAGCAGCAGTACAGGGGGCAAGAACTATGGCTACACCTTC. The encoded protein is CASSSTGGKNYGYTF. Based on the CDR3 plus reference TRBV5-1 and TRBJ1-2, the full variable domain is KAGVTQTPRYLIKTRGQQVTLSCSPISGHRSVSWYQQTPGQGLQFLFEYFSETQRNKGNFPGRFSGRQFSNSRSEMNVSTLELGDSALYLCASSSTGGKNYGYTFGSGTRLTVV.

This clonotype was detected ten times or more. The rearrangement uses TRBV5-4 and TRBJ2-2; D might be TRBD1 (6 bases). The CDR3 totals 18 residues. V was trimmed by 0 bases and J by 5 bases, leaving 20 bases between them. The germline gives CDR1 SGHNT, CDR2 YYREEE (reference sequence). CDR3 in DNA: TGTGCCAGCAGCTTGGCCGTGACAGGAGCCTTTCGTACCGGGGAGCTGTTTTTT. It codes for CASSLAVTGAFRTGELFF.

This clonotype was picked up many times. The CDR3 DNA reads as TGCGCCAGCAGCCAAGATTCTACGGGAGCGACAGATACGCAGTATTTT. It codes for CASSQDSTGATDTQYF. The chain couples TRBV4-3 to TRBJ2-3, with D perhaps TRBD2 (6 bases). V dropped 0 bases and J dropped 3 bases, with 13 bases sitting between them. Germline V gene lookup returns CDR1 LGHNA and CDR2 YSLEER. The CDR3 runs 16 residues.

Many counts were recorded for this clonotype. This sequence joins TRBV29-1 and TRBJ2-2; D is unclear. V lost 6 bases and J lost 0, with 5 bases in between. Germline CDR1 is SQVTM and CDR2 is ANQGSEA. The CDR3 covers 12 residues. The CDR3, as DNA: TGCAGCGTCCCGGCGAACACCGGGGAGCTGTTTTTT. Translation: CSVPANTGELFF.